This record concerns one T cell receptor (beta chain) sequence. Its specificity is unknown. This entry belongs to a study of stem cell transplantation in POMP-related autoinflammatory disease. Whole-study findings and limits: A trend toward lower repertoire diversity and greater clonality appeared in every analyzed T-cell subset of PRAID patients.

From germline, CDR1 is MDHEN and CDR2 SYDVKM. The CDR3 totals 13 residues. J was trimmed by 3 bases and V by 7 bases; bases with no gene match: 5. Produced via immunoSEQ multiplex PCR; TCRdb's table is partial and in-frame only. The sample includes roughly 9,700 clones, roughly three quarters seen only once; the top ten take about 4.6%. The chain employs TRBV28 and TRBJ2-7, with 8 bases that match TRBD1. Sequenced material: CD4+ T cells from PBMCs, taken after stem cell transplantation. The receptor's source is a human patient with POMP-related autoinflammation and immune dysregulation (PRAID). T cells may partly derive from the graft donor. CDR3 amino acids: CASIETGDYEQYF. For the CDR3, the DNA is TGTGCCAGCATCGAGACAGGGGACTACGAGCAGTACTTC.